What follows are 23 T cell receptor beta chains derived from one specimen sequenced in a study of naive and memory T cell subsets. An equimolar mix of two oligonucleotides served as the beta constant-region primer for TRBC1 and TRBC2. TCRdb re-called the UMI-ligation and nested PCR reads through MiXCR, storing one row per CDR3 protein. Of 81,000 or so distinct CDR3 sequences in the sample, 7% to 7.5% were seen once. Material: central memory CD4+ T cells from blood. The receptor set was obtained from a human donor in good health.

The V and J genes are TRBV14 and TRBJ2-1; perhaps D is TRBD1 or TRBD2 (6 bases each). Germline V lookup: CDR1 SGHDN, CDR2 FVKESK. The CDR3 has 16 amino acids. V dropped 3 bases and J dropped 7 bases, with 19 bases sitting between them. CDR3 bases: TGTGCCAGCAGCCAGGGGGCGGGACTCGCCCGAAATGAGCAGTTCTTC. It is translated as CASSQGAGLARNEQFF.

The chain links TRBV7-3 to TRBJ2-7, with D unclear. The CDR3 length is 13 residues. Trimming removed 3 bases from V and 5 bases from J, with 11 bases in between. The germline V gene encodes CDR1 SGHTA and CDR2 FQGTGA. The CDR3 nucleotides are TGTGCCAGCAGCTTTGGCTGGGGAAACGAGCAGTACTTC. This codes for CASSFGWGNEQYF.

The rearrangement uses TRBV7-2 and TRBJ2-7; D is undetermined. Germline CDR1 SGHTA, CDR2 FQGNSA. The CDR3 is made up of 13 amino acids. V lost 1 base and J 1 base, leaving 5 bases between the germline ends. CDR3 sequence reads: CASSLVESYEQYF. The DNA of the CDR3 is TGTGCCAGCAGCTTAGTCGAGTCCTACGAGCAGTACTTC.

The chain recombines TRBV4-3 with TRBJ2-5; D is unresolved. The CDR3 loop spans 14 amino acids. V gave up 1 base and J gave up 4 bases, with 10 bases separating them. Germline-derived CDR1 and CDR2 are LGHNA and YSLEER. The CDR3 coding sequence is TGCGCCAGCAGCCAAGGGGTATTCGGAGAGACCCAGTACTTC. It codes for CASSQGVFGETQYF.

This clonotype was observed a handful of times. This rearrangement joins TRBV6-6 to TRBJ1-5, with TRBD1 as a possible D gene (5 bases). Trimming pared 9 bases from V and 0 bases from J, leaving 12 bases between. The germline gives CDR1 MNHNY, CDR2 SVGAGI (reference sequence). CDR3 size: 14 residues. DNA of the CDR3: TGTGCCAGTTATGGGACCTTTAGCAATCAGCCCCAGCATTTT. This encodes CASYGTFSNQPQHF.

This clonotype was detected many times. V is TRBV7-2 and J is TRBJ2-1; 9 positions match TRBD2. Germline V gene data show CDR1 as SGHTA and CDR2 as FQGNSA. V lost 4 bases, J lost 7 bases, and 5 bases stayed unmatched. This CDR3 comprises 14 residues. Here the CDR3 DNA reads TGTGCCAGCAGCTCCTTAGCGGGAGTGAATGAGCAGTTCTTC. Its protein product is CASSSLAGVNEQFF.

This clonotype was seen many times. The chain couples TRBV3-1 to TRBJ1-1; D is possibly TRBD1 (5 bases). V lost 4 bases and J lost 0, with 12 bases in between. Germline CDR1 LGHDT, CDR2 YNNKEL (reference sequence). CDR3 length: 15 residues. The CDR3 region is CASSLANRLNTEAFF. CDR3 sequence (DNA): TGTGCCAGCAGCCTTGCCAACAGGTTGAACACTGAAGCTTTCTTT.

The sample holds many counts of this clonotype. CDR3 amino acids: CASSSSNTIYF. The CDR3 DNA sequence: TGTGCCAGCAGCTCTTCTAACACCATATATTTT. This chain links TRBV9 with TRBJ1-3, with D unclear. The germline V and J ends were trimmed by 4 bases and 7 bases, with 6 bases remaining between them. Germline V gives CDR1 SGDLS, CDR2 YYNGEE. The CDR3 contains 11 residues.

The chain joins TRBV7-2 to TRBJ2-4, with 7 bases identical to TRBD1. Germline V CDR1 and CDR2: SGHTA, FQGNSA. The V and J ends lost 3 bases and 1 base, in that order; junction bases with no gene match: 6. The CDR3 is 16 residues long. The DNA for the CDR3 is TGTGCCAGCAGCTTTCGACAGGGTGCGGCCAAAAACATTCAGTACTTC. It specifies CASSFRQGAAKNIQYF.

This clonotype has only a few counts. The chain uses TRBV6-4 and TRBJ2-1; D remains ambiguous. Between the trimmed V and J ends, which lost 5 bases and 12 bases, there was a span of 8 bases. The CDR3 has 10 amino acids. In germline, CDR1 is MRHNA, CDR2 SNTAGT. This chain's CDR3 is CASSRVRQFF. The CDR3 DNA reads TGTGCCAGCAGTCGGGTACGGCAGTTCTTC.

This clonotype occurred many times. In DNA, the CDR3 is TGTGCCAGCAGCTTAGCGAGCGTGCCAGCGCAGTATTTT. Its protein is CASSLASVPAQYF. The chain uses TRBV7-2 and TRBJ2-3; D gene ambiguous. The V end was cut by 0 bases, the J end by 10 bases, with 11 bases between. CDR1 and CDR2 (germline): SGHTA, FQGNSA. The length of the CDR3 is 13 residues.

This clonotype has a handful of counts. The rearrangement uses TRBV9 and TRBJ1-3, with unresolved D. V was pared by 4 bases and J by 1 base, with 9 bases between. The CDR3 runs 14 residues. The germline V gene encodes CDR1 SGDLS and CDR2 YYNGEE. CDR3 region: CASSPPGSGNTIYF. CDR3 coding DNA: TGTGCCAGCAGCCCGCCGGGGTCTGGAAACACCATATATTTT.

This clonotype was recorded a few times. The chain is built from TRBV29-1 and TRBJ2-3; a possible D gene is TRBD2 (6 bases). Trimming shortened V by 1 base and J by 0 bases, and 14 bases separated the two germline ends. CDR1 SQVTM and CDR2 ANQGSEA come from the germline V gene. CDR3 length: 16 residues. The CDR3, as DNA: TGCAGCGTTGAAGGGCGGGACGGCGTTAGCACAGATACGCAGTATTTT. Protein product: CSVEGRDGVSTDTQYF.

Written as DNA, the CDR3 is TGTGCCAGCAGCCCAAGACTAGCGCCTCAAGAGACCCAGTACTTC. This translates into CASSPRLAPQETQYF. The V call is TRBV11-1, the J call TRBJ2-5, with 8 bases aligning to TRBD2. The trim removed 5 bases at V and 2 bases at J, leaving 7 bases unmatched. Germline V gene sequence: CDR1 SGHAT, CDR2 FQDESV (reference sequence). The CDR3 sequence is 15 residues long.

This clonotype was observed many times. V gene TRBV10-3 combines with J gene TRBJ2-1, with a tentative D call TRBD2 (5 bases). The V gene lost 8 bases and the J gene lost 4 bases, with 6 bases spanning the gap. CDR3 size: 11 residues. From germline, CDR1 is ENHRY and CDR2 SYGVKD. This CDR3 reads CAIREYNEQFF. CDR3 sequence (DNA): TGTGCCATCCGGGAATACAATGAGCAGTTCTTC.

This clonotype occurred many times. This rearrangement joins TRBV29-1 to TRBJ2-7, with 7 nucleotides matching TRBD1. Germline-derived CDR1 and CDR2 are SQVTM and ANQGSEA. The CDR3 runs 14 residues. After removal of 4 bases from V and 3 bases from J, the junction contained 9 bases not matched to a gene. CDR3 coding DNA: TGCAGCGTTGTCAGGACAGGAAAAAGCTACGAGCAGTACTTC. This codes for CSVVRTGKSYEQYF.

This clonotype was counted many times. The rearrangement uses TRBV15 and TRBJ1-4; a weak D match, TRBD1 (6 bases). V lost 1 base to trimming and J lost 10 bases, with 16 bases between them. This CDR3 has 15 amino acids. Germline V lookup: CDR1 LNHNV, CDR2 YYDKDF (reference sequence). The CDR3 reads CATSRGGADSRKLFF. The CDR3 DNA is TGTGCCACCAGCAGAGGGGGGGCGGATAGTCGAAAACTGTTTTTT.

Worth noting for this clonotype: A clone one base away is much larger, so this may be a read error. Without the conserved terminal phenylalanine or tryptophan, this CDR3 likely stems from a read error. V and J are TRBV18 and TRBJ2-1; 11 nucleotides match TRBD1. The germline V gene has CDR1 KGHSH and CDR2 LQKENI. V lost 0 bases to trimming and J lost 7 bases; unmatched junction nucleotides: 5. The CDR3 length is 16 residues. The CDR3 DNA reads as TGTGCCAGCTCACCACCGGCCGGGACAGGGGGAAATGAGCAGTTCTTA. As protein: CASSPPAGTGGNEQFL.

This clonotype showed up just a few times. This sequence joins TRBV20-1 and TRBJ1-3; 8 nucleotides agree with TRBD1. V shed 3 bases and J 4 bases; nucleotides not matched to a gene: 8. The CDR3 has 15 residues. Germline V gives CDR1 DFQATT, CDR2 SNEGSKA (reference sequence). For the CDR3, the DNA is TGCAGTGCTAGCTACCAGGGGGCGCGAGGAAACACCATATATTTT. This encodes CSASYQGARGNTIYF.

This clonotype was seen repeatedly, ten times or more. V gene TRBV4-2 combines with J gene TRBJ1-4; D gene ambiguous. CDR3 length: 14 residues. CDR1 is LGHNA, CDR2 YNFKEQ, per germline. V was shortened by 4 bases and J by 2 bases, with 8 bases between the two germline ends. The CDR3 loop is CASSLRDTNEKLFF. The DNA for the CDR3 is TGTGCCAGCAGCCTCAGAGACACTAATGAAAAACTGTTTTTT.

In this sample, this clonotype turned up a few times. The chain combines TRBV7-9 with TRBJ1-1, with 8 nucleotides matching TRBD1. CDR3 length: 17 residues. The V segment lost 1 base and the J segment 1 base; nucleotides outside the gene matches: 8. Germline V lookup: CDR1 SEHNR, CDR2 FQNEAQ (reference sequence). CDR3 sequence: CASSLGRAGTGNTEAFF. The CDR3 nucleotides read TGTGCCAGCAGCTTAGGCCGAGCCGGGACAGGGAACACTGAAGCTTTCTTT.

The sample holds a few counts of this clonotype. V gene TRBV25-1 combines with J gene TRBJ1-5, with a weak D call TRBD1 (6 bases). The CDR3 loop spans 15 amino acids. V gave up 2 bases and J gave up 7 bases, with 15 bases separating them. Germline V gene sequence: CDR1 MGHDK, CDR2 SYGVNS. The CDR3, as DNA: TGTGCCAGCAGTGAAGGGGGCACAGTTACCCAGCCCCAGCATTTT. Residues: CASSEGGTVTQPQHF.

In its sample, this clonotype was seen many times. The V call is TRBV5-4, the J call TRBJ2-1; D is ambiguous. The CDR3 has 15 amino acids. Germline loops: CDR1 SGHNT, CDR2 YYREEE (reference sequence). V lost 0 bases to trimming and J lost 0 bases, with 7 bases between them. The CDR3, as DNA: TGTGCCAGCAGCTTGGCCGTGGGCTCCTACAATGAGCAGTTCTTC. It translates to CASSLAVGSYNEQFF. Full variable domain (missing parts from reference TRBV5-4 and TRBJ2-1): ETGVTQSPTHLIKTRGQQVTLRCSSQSGHNTVSWYQQALGQGPQFIFQYYREEENGRGNFPPRFSGLQFPNYSSELNVNALELDDSALYLCASSLAVGSYNEQFFGPGTRLTVL.